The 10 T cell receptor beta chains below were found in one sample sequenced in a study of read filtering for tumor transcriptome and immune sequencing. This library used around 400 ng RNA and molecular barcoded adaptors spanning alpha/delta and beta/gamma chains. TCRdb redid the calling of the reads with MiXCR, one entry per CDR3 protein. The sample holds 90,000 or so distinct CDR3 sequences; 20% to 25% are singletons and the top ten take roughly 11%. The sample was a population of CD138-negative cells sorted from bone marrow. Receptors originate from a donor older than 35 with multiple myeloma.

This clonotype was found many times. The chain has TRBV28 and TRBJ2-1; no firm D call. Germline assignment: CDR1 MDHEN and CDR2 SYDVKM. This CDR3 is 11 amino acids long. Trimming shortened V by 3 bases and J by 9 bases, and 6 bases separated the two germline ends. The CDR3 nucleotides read TGTGCCAGCAGTTTTCAACCTGAGCAGTTCTTC. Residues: CASSFQPEQFF.

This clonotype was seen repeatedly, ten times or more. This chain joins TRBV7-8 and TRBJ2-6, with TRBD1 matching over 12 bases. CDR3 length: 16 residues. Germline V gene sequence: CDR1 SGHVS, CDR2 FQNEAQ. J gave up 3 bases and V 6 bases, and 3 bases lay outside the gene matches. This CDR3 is CASRGTGGLGANVLTF. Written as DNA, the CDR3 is TGTGCCAGCAGAGGGACAGGGGGCCTTGGGGCCAACGTCCTGACTTTC.

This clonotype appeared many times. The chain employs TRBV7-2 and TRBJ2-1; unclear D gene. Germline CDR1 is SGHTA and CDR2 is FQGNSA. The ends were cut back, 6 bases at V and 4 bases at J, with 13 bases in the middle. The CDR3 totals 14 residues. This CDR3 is CASRPDGSYNEQFF. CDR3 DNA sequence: TGTGCCAGCAGGCCGGACGGATCATACAATGAGCAGTTCTTC.

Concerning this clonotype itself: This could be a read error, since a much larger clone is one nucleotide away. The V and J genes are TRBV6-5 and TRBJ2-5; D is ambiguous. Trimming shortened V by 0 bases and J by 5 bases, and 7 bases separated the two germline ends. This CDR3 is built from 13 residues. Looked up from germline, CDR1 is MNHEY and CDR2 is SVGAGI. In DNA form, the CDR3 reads TGTGCCAGCAGTTACTCGAAGGCCGAGACCCAGTACTTC. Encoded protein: CASSYSKAETQYF.

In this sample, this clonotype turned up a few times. CDR3 DNA: TGCAGTTCGGGACTAGCGGACTACGAGCAGTACTTC. Its translation: CSSGLADYEQYF. The gene calls are TRBV20-1 and TRBJ2-7, with 11 nucleotides matching TRBD2. The CDR3 has 12 residues. After removal of 8 bases from V and 3 bases from J, the junction contained 3 bases not matched to a gene. Germline CDR1 DFQATT, CDR2 SNEGSKA (reference sequence).

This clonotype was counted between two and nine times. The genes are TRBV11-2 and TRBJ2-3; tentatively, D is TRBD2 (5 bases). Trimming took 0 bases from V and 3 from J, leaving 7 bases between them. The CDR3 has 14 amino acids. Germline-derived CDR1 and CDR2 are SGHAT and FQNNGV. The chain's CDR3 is CASSLDRGTDTQYF. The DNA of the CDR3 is TGTGCCAGCAGCTTAGATCGGGGTACAGATACGCAGTATTTT.

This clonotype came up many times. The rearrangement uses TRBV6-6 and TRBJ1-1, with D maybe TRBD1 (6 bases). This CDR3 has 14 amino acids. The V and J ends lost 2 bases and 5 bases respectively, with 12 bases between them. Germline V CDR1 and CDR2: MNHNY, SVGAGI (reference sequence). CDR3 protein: CASSYGGGGTEAFF. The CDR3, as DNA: TGTGCCAGCAGTTACGGAGGGGGGGGGACTGAAGCTTTCTTT.

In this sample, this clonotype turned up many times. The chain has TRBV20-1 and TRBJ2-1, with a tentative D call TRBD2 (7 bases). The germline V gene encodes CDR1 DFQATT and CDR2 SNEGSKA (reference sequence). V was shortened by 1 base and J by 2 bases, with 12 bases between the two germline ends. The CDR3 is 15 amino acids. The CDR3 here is CSARVAGAPYNEQFF. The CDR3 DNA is TGCAGTGCTAGAGTTGCGGGGGCCCCCTACAATGAGCAGTTCTTC.

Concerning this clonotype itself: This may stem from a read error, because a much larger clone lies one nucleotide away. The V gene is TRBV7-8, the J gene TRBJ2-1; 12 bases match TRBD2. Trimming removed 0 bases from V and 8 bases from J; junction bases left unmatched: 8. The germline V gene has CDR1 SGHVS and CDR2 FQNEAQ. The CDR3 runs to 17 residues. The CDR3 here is CASSLAPTSGGQYEQFF. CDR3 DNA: TGTGCCAGCAGCTTAGCCCCGACTAGCGGGGGACAATATGAGCAGTTCTTC.

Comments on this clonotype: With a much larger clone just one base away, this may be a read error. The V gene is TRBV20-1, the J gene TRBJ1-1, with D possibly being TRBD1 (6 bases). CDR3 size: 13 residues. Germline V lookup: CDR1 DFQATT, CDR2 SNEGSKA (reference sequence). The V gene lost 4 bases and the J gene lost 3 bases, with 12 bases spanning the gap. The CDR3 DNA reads TGCAGTGCTACCTCGACAGGCTACACTGAAGCTTTCTTT. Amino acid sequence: CSATSTGYTEAFF.